What follows describes a single T cell receptor beta chain. The specificity of this receptor is unknown. Nothing much larger sits one base from this clone, and base qualities are not available. The data derive from a study of control samples from healthy donors and cancer patients (dated by TCRdb to the early 2020s). The library was built by means of the immunoSEQ multiplex PCR assay. TCRdb retrieved this table from immuneACCESS and kept in-frame rearrangements only. Not all clones are present; in checked studies, unresolved V genes account for under half, and no reason is known for the remainder. Present in this sample are around 120,000 clones, roughly nine tenths of which were seen just once. The ten largest account for almost 8% of the sample. The CDR3, cysteine through phenylalanine, is 15 amino acids long. The entry retains the CDR3 DNA only, 45 bases that are in frame from base 1. V loses 0 bases of germline sequence and J loses 1 base, and the interval between the two ends is 9 bases. CDR1 and CDR2 (SEHNR, FQNEAQ) derive from the germline V gene (reference sequence).

This clonotype was sampled from a young woman in good health. The V and J segments used are TRBV7-9 and TRBJ2-5; D gene: possibly TRBD2, on 6 matching bases. The sequenced sample consisted of blood. CDR3 region: CASSLARDFQETQYF. The DNA sequence reads TGTGCCAGCAGCTTAGCTAGGGACTTCCAAGAGACCCAGTACTTC.